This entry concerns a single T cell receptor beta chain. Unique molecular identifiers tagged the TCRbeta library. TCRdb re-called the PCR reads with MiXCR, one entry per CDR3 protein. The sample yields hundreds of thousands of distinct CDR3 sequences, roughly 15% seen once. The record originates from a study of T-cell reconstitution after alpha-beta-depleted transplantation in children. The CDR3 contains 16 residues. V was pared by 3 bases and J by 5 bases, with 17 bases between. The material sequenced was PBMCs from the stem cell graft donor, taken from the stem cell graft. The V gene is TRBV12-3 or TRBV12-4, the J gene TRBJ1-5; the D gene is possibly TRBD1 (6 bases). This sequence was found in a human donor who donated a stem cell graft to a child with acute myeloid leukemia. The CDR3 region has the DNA TGTGCCAGCAGTTTTTTTGCAGGGGTCGGGGATCAGCCCCAGCATTTT. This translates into CASSFFAGVGDQPQHF.